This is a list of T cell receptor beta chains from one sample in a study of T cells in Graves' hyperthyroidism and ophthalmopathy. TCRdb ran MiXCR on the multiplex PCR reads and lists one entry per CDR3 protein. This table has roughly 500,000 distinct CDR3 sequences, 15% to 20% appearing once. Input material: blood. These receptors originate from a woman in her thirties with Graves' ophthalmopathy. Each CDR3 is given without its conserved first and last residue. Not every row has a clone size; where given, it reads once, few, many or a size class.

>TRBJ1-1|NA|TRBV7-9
ASSSFGGGGSTEAF
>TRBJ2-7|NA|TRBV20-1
SARGRQGNYEQY
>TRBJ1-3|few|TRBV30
AWSVQVGPGNTIY
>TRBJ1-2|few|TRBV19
ASSTFPGQGMDGYT
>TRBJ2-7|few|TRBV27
ASSFTKNTYEQY
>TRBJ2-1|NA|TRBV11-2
ASSNGSSYNEQF
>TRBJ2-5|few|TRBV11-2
ASSLARIGQAN
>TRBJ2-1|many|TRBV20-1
SANRNEQF
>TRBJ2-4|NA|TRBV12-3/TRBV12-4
ASSLREGYIQY
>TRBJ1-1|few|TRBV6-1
ASRWNRNTEAF
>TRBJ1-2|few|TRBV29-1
SVAGRVGRGYT
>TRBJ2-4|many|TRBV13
ASSADRRHIQY
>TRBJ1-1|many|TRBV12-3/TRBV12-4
ASYERGGGNTEAF
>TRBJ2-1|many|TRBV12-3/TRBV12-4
ASSDSRRGSYNEQF
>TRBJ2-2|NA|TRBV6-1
ASSPGETGELF
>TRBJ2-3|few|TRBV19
ASSTSGPSPGQDTQY
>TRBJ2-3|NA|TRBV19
ATYTDTQY
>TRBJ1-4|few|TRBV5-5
ASSPLHGGSNEKLF
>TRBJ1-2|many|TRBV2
ASSQIQGASGYT
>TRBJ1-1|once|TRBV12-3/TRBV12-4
ASSFRVLSTEAF
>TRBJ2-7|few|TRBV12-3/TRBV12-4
ASRTGANSYEQY
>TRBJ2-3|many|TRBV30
ALVAGVGTDTQY
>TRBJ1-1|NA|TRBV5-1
ASSLGQGRSEAF
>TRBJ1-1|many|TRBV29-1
SVKRDFRGYANTEAF
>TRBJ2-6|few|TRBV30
AWSVPPRGVRVLT
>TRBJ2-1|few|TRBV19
ASRRPGQGHEQF
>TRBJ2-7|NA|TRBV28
ASSLILRERTYEQY
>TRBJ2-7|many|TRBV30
AWGTGTGNYEQY